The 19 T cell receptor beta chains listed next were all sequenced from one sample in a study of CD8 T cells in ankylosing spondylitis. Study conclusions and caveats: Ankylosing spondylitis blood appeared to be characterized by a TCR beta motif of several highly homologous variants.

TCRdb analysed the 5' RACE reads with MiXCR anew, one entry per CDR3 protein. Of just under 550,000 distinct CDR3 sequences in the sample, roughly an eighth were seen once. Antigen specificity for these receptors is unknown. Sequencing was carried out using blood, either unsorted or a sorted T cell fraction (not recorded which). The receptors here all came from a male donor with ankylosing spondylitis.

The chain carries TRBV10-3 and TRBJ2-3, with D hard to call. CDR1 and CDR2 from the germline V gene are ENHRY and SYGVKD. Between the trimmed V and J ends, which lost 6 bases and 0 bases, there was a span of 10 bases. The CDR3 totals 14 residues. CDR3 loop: CAIRPATSTDTQYF. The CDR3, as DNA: TGTGCCATCAGGCCAGCGACTAGCACAGATACGCAGTATTTT.

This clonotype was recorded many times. The DNA for the CDR3 is TGTGCCAGTAGTAAAGGACTAGCGGGAGATTTTTTTAGCTCCTACAATGAGCAGTTCTTC. Encoded protein: CASSKGLAGDFFSSYNEQFF. This chain joins TRBV19 and TRBJ2-1; 13 positions match TRBD2. Germline CDR1 reads LNHDA; CDR2 reads SQIVND (reference sequence). The CDR3 has 20 amino acids. V gave up 4 bases and J gave up 0 bases; unmatched junction bases: 12.

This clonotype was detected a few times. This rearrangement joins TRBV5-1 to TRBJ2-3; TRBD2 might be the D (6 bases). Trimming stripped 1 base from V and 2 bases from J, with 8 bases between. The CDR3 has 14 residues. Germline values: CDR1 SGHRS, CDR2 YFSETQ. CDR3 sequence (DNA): TGCGCCAGCAGCTTGAGACTAGTCACAGATACGCAGTATTTT. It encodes CASSLRLVTDTQYF. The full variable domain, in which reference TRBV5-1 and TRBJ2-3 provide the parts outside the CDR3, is KAGVTQTPRYLIKTRGQQVTLSCSPISGHRSVSWYQQTPGQGLQFLFEYFSETQRNKGNFPGRFSGRQFSNSRSEMNVSTLELGDSALYLCASSLRLVTDTQYFGPGTRLTVL.

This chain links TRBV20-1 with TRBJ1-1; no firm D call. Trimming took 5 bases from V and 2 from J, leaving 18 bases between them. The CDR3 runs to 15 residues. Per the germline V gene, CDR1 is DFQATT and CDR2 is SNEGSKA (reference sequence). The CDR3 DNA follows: TGCAGTGCTGGCTTCCATCTAGAAATCAACACTGAAGCTTTCTTT. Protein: CSAGFHLEINTEAFF.

This CDR3 reads CASSEWLSEQYF. CDR3 coding DNA: TGTGCCAGCAGTGAATGGTTGTCTGAGCAGTACTTC. The rearrangement joins TRBV2 to TRBJ2-7; D remains ambiguous. This CDR3 has 12 residues. Looked up from germline, CDR1 is SNHLY and CDR2 is FYNNEI. Trimming took 2 bases from V and 7 from J, leaving 9 bases between them.

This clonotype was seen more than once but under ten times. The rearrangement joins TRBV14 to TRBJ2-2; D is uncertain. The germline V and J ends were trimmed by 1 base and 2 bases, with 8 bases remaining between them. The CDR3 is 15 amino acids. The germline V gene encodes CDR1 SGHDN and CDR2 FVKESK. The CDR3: CASSQVRGNTGELFF. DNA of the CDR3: TGTGCCAGCAGCCAAGTTAGAGGCAACACCGGGGAGCTGTTTTTT.

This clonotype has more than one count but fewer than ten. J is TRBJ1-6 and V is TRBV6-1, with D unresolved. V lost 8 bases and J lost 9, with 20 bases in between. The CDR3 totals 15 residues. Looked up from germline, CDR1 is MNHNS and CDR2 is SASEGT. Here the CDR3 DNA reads TGTGCCAGCCAGTCCAGACCGACGGCTGGTTCACCCCTCCACTTT. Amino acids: CASQSRPTAGSPLHF.

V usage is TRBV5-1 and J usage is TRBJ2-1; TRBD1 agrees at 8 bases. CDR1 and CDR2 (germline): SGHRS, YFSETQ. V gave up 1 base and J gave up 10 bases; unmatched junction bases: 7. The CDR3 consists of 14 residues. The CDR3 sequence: CASSLRDRLYEQFF. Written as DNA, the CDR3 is TGCGCCAGCAGCTTGAGGGACAGGCTTTACGAGCAGTTCTTC. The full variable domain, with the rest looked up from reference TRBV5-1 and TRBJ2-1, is KAGVTQTPRYLIKTRGQQVTLSCSPISGHRSVSWYQQTPGQGLQFLFEYFSETQRNKGNFPGRFSGRQFSNSRSEMNVSTLELGDSALYLCASSLRDRLYEQFFGPGTRLTVL.

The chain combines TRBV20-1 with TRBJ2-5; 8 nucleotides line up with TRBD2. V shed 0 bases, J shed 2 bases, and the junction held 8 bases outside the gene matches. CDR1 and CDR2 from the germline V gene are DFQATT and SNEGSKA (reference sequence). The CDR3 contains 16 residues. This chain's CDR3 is CSARDLQRGTQETQYF. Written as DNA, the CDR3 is TGCAGTGCTAGAGACCTCCAGCGGGGGACACAAGAGACCCAGTACTTC.

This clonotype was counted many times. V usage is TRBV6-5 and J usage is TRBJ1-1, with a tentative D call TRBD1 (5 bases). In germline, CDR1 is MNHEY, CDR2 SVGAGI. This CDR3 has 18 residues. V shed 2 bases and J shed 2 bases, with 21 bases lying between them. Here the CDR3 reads CASSYPRAFRGENTEAFF. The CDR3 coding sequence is TGTGCCAGCAGTTACCCCAGGGCCTTTCGCGGGGAAAACACTGAAGCTTTCTTT.

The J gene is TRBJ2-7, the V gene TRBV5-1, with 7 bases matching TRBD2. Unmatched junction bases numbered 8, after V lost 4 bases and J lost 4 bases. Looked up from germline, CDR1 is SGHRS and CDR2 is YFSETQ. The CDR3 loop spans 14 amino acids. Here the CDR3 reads CASSPGGRLYEQYF. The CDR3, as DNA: TGCGCCAGCAGCCCGGGGGGACGCCTATACGAGCAGTACTTC. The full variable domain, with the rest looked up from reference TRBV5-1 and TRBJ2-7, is KAGVTQTPRYLIKTRGQQVTLSCSPISGHRSVSWYQQTPGQGLQFLFEYFSETQRNKGNFPGRFSGRQFSNSRSEMNVSTLELGDSALYLCASSPGGRLYEQYFGPGTRLTVT.

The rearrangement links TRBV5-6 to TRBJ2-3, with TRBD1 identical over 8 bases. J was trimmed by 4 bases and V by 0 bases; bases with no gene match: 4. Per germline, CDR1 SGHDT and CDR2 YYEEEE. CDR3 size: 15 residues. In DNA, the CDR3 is TGTGCCAGCAGCTTGGATCAGGGGGCCTCAGATACGCAGTATTTT. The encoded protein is CASSLDQGASDTQYF.

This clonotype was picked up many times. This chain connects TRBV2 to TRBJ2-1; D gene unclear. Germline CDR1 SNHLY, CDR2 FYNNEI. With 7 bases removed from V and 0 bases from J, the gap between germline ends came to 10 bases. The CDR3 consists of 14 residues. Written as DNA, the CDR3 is TGTGCCAGCAAAAGGGAAAGCTCCTACAATGAGCAGTTCTTC. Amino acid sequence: CASKRESSYNEQFF.

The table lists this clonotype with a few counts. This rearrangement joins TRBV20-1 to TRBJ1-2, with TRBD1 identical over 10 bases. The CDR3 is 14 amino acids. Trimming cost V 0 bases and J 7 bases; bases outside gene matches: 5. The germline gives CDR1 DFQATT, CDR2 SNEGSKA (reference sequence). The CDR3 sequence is CSARERTGGGGYTF. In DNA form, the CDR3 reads TGCAGTGCTAGAGAGAGGACAGGGGGTGGTGGCTACACCTTC.

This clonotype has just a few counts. CDR3 sequence: CASSYAVGRGNSPLHF. The CDR3 coding sequence is TGTGCCAGCAGCTACGCGGTTGGCAGGGGGAATTCACCCCTCCACTTT. This chain connects TRBV12-3 or TRBV12-4 to TRBJ1-6; TRBD1 matches at 7 bases. After removal of 6 bases from V and 7 bases from J, the junction contained 12 bases not matched to a gene. The CDR3 length is 16 residues.

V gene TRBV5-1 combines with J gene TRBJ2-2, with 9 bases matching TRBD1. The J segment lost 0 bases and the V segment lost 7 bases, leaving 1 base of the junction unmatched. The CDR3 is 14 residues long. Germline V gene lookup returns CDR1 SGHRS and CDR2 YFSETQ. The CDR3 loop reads CASWTGANTGELFF. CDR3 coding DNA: TGCGCCAGCTGGACAGGGGCGAACACCGGGGAGCTGTTTTTT.

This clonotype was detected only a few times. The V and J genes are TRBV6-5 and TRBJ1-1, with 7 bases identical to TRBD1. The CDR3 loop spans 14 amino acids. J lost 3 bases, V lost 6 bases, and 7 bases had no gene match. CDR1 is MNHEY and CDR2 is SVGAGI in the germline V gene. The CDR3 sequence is CASRYRGEDTEAFF. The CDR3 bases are TGTGCCAGCAGATACAGGGGAGAGGACACTGAAGCTTTCTTT.

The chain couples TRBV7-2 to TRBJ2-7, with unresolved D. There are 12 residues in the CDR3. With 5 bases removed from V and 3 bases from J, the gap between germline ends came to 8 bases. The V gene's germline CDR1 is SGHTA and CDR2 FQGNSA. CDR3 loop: CASSPSVYEQYV. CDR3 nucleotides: TGTGCCAGCAGCCCTTCAGTCTACGAGCAGTACGTC.

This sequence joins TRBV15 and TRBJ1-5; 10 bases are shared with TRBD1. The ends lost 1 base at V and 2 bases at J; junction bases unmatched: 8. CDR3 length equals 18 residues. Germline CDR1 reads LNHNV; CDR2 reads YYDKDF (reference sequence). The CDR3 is CATSRGDRGLLGNQPQHF. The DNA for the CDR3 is TGTGCCACCAGCAGAGGAGACAGGGGGCTTCTTGGCAATCAGCCCCAGCATTTT. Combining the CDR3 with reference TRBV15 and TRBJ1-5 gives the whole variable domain DAMVIQNPRYQVTQFGKPVTLSCSQTLNHNVMYWYQQKSSQAPKLLFHYYDKDFNNEADTPDNFQSRRPNTSFCFLDIRSPGLGDTAMYLCATSRGDRGLLGNQPQHFGDGTRLSIL.